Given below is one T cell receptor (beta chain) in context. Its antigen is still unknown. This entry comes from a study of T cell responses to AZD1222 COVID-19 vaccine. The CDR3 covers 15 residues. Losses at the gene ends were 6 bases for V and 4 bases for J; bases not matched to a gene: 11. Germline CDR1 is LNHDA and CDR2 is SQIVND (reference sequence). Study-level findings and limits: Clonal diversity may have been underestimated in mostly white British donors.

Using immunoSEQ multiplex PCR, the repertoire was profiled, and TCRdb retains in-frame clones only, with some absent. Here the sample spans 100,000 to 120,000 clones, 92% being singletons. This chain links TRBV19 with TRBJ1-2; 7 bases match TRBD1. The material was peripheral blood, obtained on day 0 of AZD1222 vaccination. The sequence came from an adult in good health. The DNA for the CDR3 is TGTGCCAGTAGACCCCCGGGACAGACACCCTATGGCTACACCTTC. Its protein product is CASRPPGQTPYGYTF.